Shown below are 31 T cell receptor beta chains from a single sample sequenced in a study of blood T cell repertoires in COVID-19 (dated by TCRdb to 2019 to 2021). Receptors were amplified or captured by the immunoSEQ multiplex PCR assay. The source is immuneACCESS, and TCRdb retained only in-frame sequences with V and J called. Part of the clones is not carried over; for the studies checked, unresolved V genes explain less than half of this, and the remainder is unexplained. A total of around 320,000 clones appear in this sample, roughly 85% of them only once. The top ten hold around 6.9% of the sample. Sequenced: peripheral blood. These receptors all stem from a human donor in a cohort sampled during active COVID-19.

This clone was seen once. The chain combines TRBV30 with TRBJ2-7; 16 bases fit TRBD2. This CDR3 spans 14 amino acids. Looked up from germline, CDR1 is GTSNPN and CDR2 is SVGIG (reference sequence). V was clipped by 8 bases and J by 13 bases; unmatched bases: 14. The CDR3 is CALNFPGLAGGLYF. DNA of the CDR3: TGTGCCCTCAACTTCCCGGGACTAGCGGGGGGGCTCTACTTC.

The genes are TRBV5-6 and TRBJ2-1; TRBD2 matches 8 bases. From germline, CDR1 is SGHDT and CDR2 YYEEEE. The V segment lost 5 bases and the J segment 5 bases; nucleotides outside the gene matches: 15. The CDR3 is 17 amino acids. DNA for the CDR3: TGTGCCAGCAGACGGGACTGGACTAGCCTTAATAACAATGAGCAGTTCTTC. Encoded protein: CASRRDWTSLNNNEQFF.

In this sample, this clone turned up a few times. The V gene is TRBV6-5, the J gene TRBJ2-1; 9 nucleotides line up with TRBD2. V trimming: 2 bases; J trimming: 5 bases; junction bases outside the gene matches: 4. The CDR3 spans 15 residues. Germline V gives CDR1 MNHEY, CDR2 SVGAGI. The CDR3 loop reads CASSYNAGGHNEQFF. The DNA for the CDR3 is TGTGCCAGCAGTTACAACGCGGGGGGGCACAATGAGCAGTTCTTC.

The chain has TRBV4-1 and TRBJ2-6; D remains unclear. Trimming pared 0 bases from V and 0 bases from J, leaving 9 bases between. Germline values: CDR1 MGHRA, CDR2 YSYEKL. The CDR3 is 17 amino acids. The CDR3 nucleotides are TGCGCCAGCAGCCAAGATTGGCGGAACTCTGGGGCCAACGTCCTGACTTTC. The encoded protein is CASSQDWRNSGANVLTF.

V gene TRBV30 combines with J gene TRBJ2-2; 8 positions agree with TRBD1. V lost 7 bases and J lost 0; bases outside the gene matches: 7. The CDR3 length is 15 residues. Germline loops: CDR1 GTSNPN, CDR2 SVGIG (reference sequence). Here the CDR3 reads CASFGQGTNTGELFF. The CDR3 DNA is TGTGCCTCCTTCGGACAGGGAACGAACACCGGGGAGCTGTTTTTT.

CDR3 coding DNA: TGTGCCAGCAGCTTCGACACGAACACTGAAGCTTTCTTT. It specifies CASSFDTNTEAFF. The V and J genes are TRBV7-3 and TRBJ1-1, with D hard to call. The V gene's germline CDR1 is SGHTA and CDR2 FQGTGA. The V end lost 3 bases, the J end lost 1 base, and 6 bases lay between the germline ends. The CDR3 has 13 amino acids.

The rearrangement uses TRBV11-2 and TRBJ2-1, with 10 bases aligning to TRBD1. The CDR3 consists of 15 residues. In germline, CDR1 is SGHAT, CDR2 FQNNGV. V lost 5 bases to trimming and J lost 4 bases; unmatched junction nucleotides: 5. The DNA for the CDR3 is TGTGCCAGCAGCCAATGGGGACAGGGGTACAATGAGCAGTTCTTC. Protein: CASSQWGQGYNEQFF.

J is TRBJ1-1 and V is TRBV19; D may be TRBD1 (5 bases). The V gene lost 6 bases and the J gene lost 6 bases, with 11 bases spanning the gap. The CDR3 consists of 12 residues. Looked up from germline, CDR1 is LNHDA and CDR2 is SQIVND (reference sequence). CDR3 in DNA: TGTGCCAGTAGCCCTAGGGGATCTGAAGCTTTCTTT. Protein product: CASSPRGSEAFF.

CDR3: CASKTGDYGYTF. The DNA for the CDR3 is TGTGCCAGCAAGACAGGGGACTATGGCTACACCTTC. The chain recombines TRBV6-5 with TRBJ1-2; TRBD1 aligns across 8 bases. The germline V gene has CDR1 MNHEY and CDR2 SVGAGI. After removal of 7 bases from V and 3 bases from J, the junction contained 1 base not matched to a gene. There are 12 residues in the CDR3.

This chain joins TRBV4-1 and TRBJ2-7; 8 bases line up with TRBD2. Per germline, CDR1 MGHRA and CDR2 YSYEKL. V trimming: 6 bases; J trimming: 1 base; junction bases outside the gene matches: 5. This CDR3 region has 14 residues. CDR3 DNA sequence: TGCGCCAGCAGTAGGCGGGGGGAATCCTACGAGCAGTACTTC. This sequence encodes CASSRRGESYEQYF.

The V call is TRBV5-1, the J call TRBJ2-7, with D possibly matching TRBD2 (5 bases). CDR3 length: 13 amino acids. Germline-derived CDR1 and CDR2 are SGHRS and YFSETQ. Trimming left V 0 bases short and J 7 bases short, with 11 bases between. Written as DNA, the CDR3 is TGCGCCAGCAGCTTGGGGACTGGACGGGAGCAGTACTTC. Protein product: CASSLGTGREQYF.

The rearrangement joins TRBV6-5 to TRBJ1-5, with 8 bases matching TRBD1. The germline CDR1 and CDR2 sequences are MNHEY and SVGAGI. V was clipped by 7 bases and J by 3 bases; unmatched bases: 5. There are 14 residues in the CDR3. The CDR3 protein is CASTPTGVNQPQHF. CDR3 DNA sequence: TGTGCCAGCACCCCGACAGGGGTCAATCAGCCCCAGCATTTT.

The genes are TRBV5-6 and TRBJ1-1, with D possibly TRBD1 on 5 matching bases. This CDR3 comprises 14 residues. Trimming removed 3 bases at V and 1 base at J, with 10 bases between. Germline lookup yields CDR1 SGHDT and CDR2 YYEEEE. CDR3 protein: CASSSDQGNTEAFF. The CDR3 nucleotides are TGTGCCAGCAGCTCGGATCAGGGGAACACTGAAGCTTTCTTT.

This clone was seen a single time. This rearrangement joins TRBV30 to TRBJ2-3; 7 nucleotides match TRBD2. Germline trimming cut 3 bases from V and 3 bases from J; bases unmatched to any gene: 0. This CDR3 contains 12 residues. From germline, CDR1 is GTSNPN and CDR2 SVGIG (reference sequence). The CDR3 coding sequence is TGTGCCTGGAGCGGGGGGACAGATACGCAGTATTTT. It yields the protein CAWSGGTDTQYF.

This chain connects TRBV29-1 to TRBJ2-6; TRBD2 aligns across 7 bases. This CDR3 contains 15 residues. J was trimmed by 3 bases and V by 4 bases; bases with no gene match: 6. CDR1 is SQVTM, CDR2 ANQGSEA, per germline. The CDR3 sequence is CSVVRPGGGANVLTF. The DNA for the CDR3 is TGCAGCGTTGTACGTCCGGGAGGTGGGGCCAACGTCCTGACTTTC.

The chain carries TRBV12-3 or TRBV12-4 and TRBJ1-1; the D gene is possibly TRBD1 (6 bases). V was trimmed by 5 bases and J by 9 bases, leaving 16 bases between them. This CDR3 is built from 13 residues. The CDR3 nucleotides are TGTGCCAGCAGTGAAGAAGTAACAGGGCAAGCTTTCTTT. Its translation: CASSEEVTGQAFF.

CDR3 protein: CASSQDLYRGGVYYEQYF. CDR3 nucleotides: TGTGCCAGCAGCCAAGATCTATACAGGGGCGGTGTTTACTACGAGCAGTACTTC. The rearrangement links TRBV3-1 (or the pseudogene TRBV3-2) to TRBJ2-7; 7 bases line up with TRBD1. The CDR3 is 18 residues long. V lost 0 bases and J lost 3; bases outside the gene matches: 14. The germline V gene has CDR1 LGHDT and CDR2 YNNKEL (reference sequence).

The gene calls are TRBV7-3 and TRBJ1-6; 7 bases align to TRBD1. In germline, CDR1 is SGHTA, CDR2 FQGTGA. Trimming cost V 5 bases and J 15 bases; bases outside gene matches: 4. The CDR3 sequence is 11 residues long. CDR3 region: CASSGGQNLHF. The CDR3 DNA follows: TGTGCCAGCAGCGGGGGACAGAACCTCCACTTT.

The V and J genes are TRBV5-8 and TRBJ2-2; D call uncertain. V was trimmed by 4 bases and J by 2 bases, leaving 3 bases between them. Germline CDR1 is SGHTS and CDR2 is YDEGEE. CDR3 length: 12 residues. Written as DNA, the CDR3 is TGTGCCAGCAGCCTTAACACCGGGGAGCTGTTTTTT. Translating gives CASSLNTGELFF. Variable domain in full (rest from reference TRBV5-8 and TRBJ2-2): EAGVTQSPTHLIKTRGQQATLRCSPISGHTSVYWYQQALGLGLQFLLWYDEGEERNRGNFPPRFSGRQFPNYSSELNVNALELEDSALYLCASSLNTGELFFGEGSRLTVL.

V is TRBV6-1 and J is TRBJ1-5; D is ambiguous. CDR3 size: 14 residues. Germline CDR1 reads MNHNS; CDR2 reads SASEGT. The V gene lost 1 base and the J gene lost 7 bases, with 11 bases spanning the gap. The chain's CDR3 is CASSEERGGQPQHF. The CDR3, as DNA: TGTGCCAGCAGTGAAGAGAGAGGAGGGCAGCCCCAGCATTTT.

J is TRBJ1-2 and V is TRBV6-1; 8 nucleotides agree with TRBD1. J gave up 2 bases and V 6 bases, and 11 bases lay outside the gene matches. The CDR3 has 16 amino acids. CDR1 MNHNS and CDR2 SASEGT come from the germline V gene. CDR3 residues: CASSEIYRGGNYGYTF. As DNA, the CDR3 is TGTGCCAGCAGCGAAATCTACAGGGGGGGCAACTATGGCTACACCTTC.

The rearrangement joins TRBV11-1 to TRBJ2-5, with TRBD1 matching over 9 bases. V trimming: 3 bases; J trimming: 5 bases; junction bases outside the gene matches: 7. The CDR3 extends over 15 amino acids. Germline CDR1 is SGHAT and CDR2 is FQDESV (reference sequence). CDR3 sequence reads: CASSFPDRGEETQYF. CDR3 DNA sequence: TGTGCCAGCAGCTTCCCGGACAGGGGCGAGGAGACCCAGTACTTC.

This clone was counted a single time. V and J are TRBV5-4 and TRBJ2-7, with 11 nucleotides matching TRBD2. CDR1 and CDR2 from the germline V gene are SGHNT and YYREEE (reference sequence). This CDR3 is built from 15 residues. J gave up 2 bases and V 5 bases, and 6 bases lay outside the gene matches. CDR3 loop: CASSSPSGGPYEQYF. CDR3 nucleotide sequence: TGTGCCAGCAGTTCACCTAGCGGGGGGCCCTACGAGCAGTACTTC.

The count of this clone is one. The gene calls are TRBV4-1 and TRBJ2-5, with TRBD1 matching 8 bases. In germline, CDR1 is MGHRA, CDR2 YSYEKL. V dropped 1 base and J dropped 5; count of bases not matched to a gene: 6. The CDR3 runs to 15 residues. Written as DNA, the CDR3 is TGCGCCAGCAGCCAAGCCCGGACAGGGTATGAGACCCAGTACTTC. This gives the protein CASSQARTGYETQYF.

The CDR3 spells CASSWDNNEQYF. In DNA, the CDR3 is TGTGCCAGCAGCTGGGACAACAACGAGCAGTACTTC. The V gene is TRBV5-6, the J gene TRBJ2-7, with TRBD1 as a possible D gene (6 bases). CDR3 size: 12 residues. CDR1 is SGHDT, CDR2 YYEEEE, per germline. Trimming stripped 3 bases from V and 5 bases from J, with 9 bases between.

This chain joins TRBV14 and TRBJ1-2, with 9 bases fitting TRBD1. CDR3 size: 16 residues. V lost 4 bases, J lost 6 bases, and 12 bases stayed unmatched. From germline, CDR1 is SGHDN and CDR2 FVKESK. The chain's CDR3 is CASSLHYRDRDDGYTF. The CDR3 coding sequence is TGTGCCAGCAGCCTCCACTACCGGGACAGGGATGATGGCTACACCTTC.

This clone appeared once. This CDR3 is CASSQQQGHTEAFF. CDR3 DNA sequence: TGTGCCAGCAGCCAGCAACAGGGGCACACTGAAGCTTTCTTT. This chain connects TRBV3-1 (or the pseudogene TRBV3-2) to TRBJ1-1, with TRBD1 matching 7 bases. J lost 3 bases, V lost 3 bases, and 4 bases had no gene match. The CDR3 has 14 amino acids. Germline CDR1 LGHDT, CDR2 YNNKEL (reference sequence).

The chain is built from TRBV18 and TRBJ2-7; 8 nucleotides match TRBD2. With V trimmed by 3 bases and J by 4 bases, 8 bases remained unmatched. The CDR3 has 15 residues. CDR1 is KGHSH and CDR2 is LQKENI in the germline V gene. Here the CDR3 DNA reads TGTGCCAGCTCACCTGATCGCACTAGCGGATACGAGCAGTACTTC. Its protein is CASSPDRTSGYEQYF.

The chain is built from TRBV11-2 and TRBJ2-3, with a weak D call TRBD1 (6 bases). With 7 bases removed from V and 8 bases from J, the gap between germline ends came to 19 bases. Germline V gene data show CDR1 as SGHAT and CDR2 as FQNNGV. The CDR3 extends over 14 amino acids. CDR3 in DNA: TGTGCCAGCATCCTCCGATCGGGCAGGGGTACGCAGTATTTT. Its protein product is CASILRSGRGTQYF.

The V gene is TRBV9, the J gene TRBJ1-1; a weak D match, TRBD1 (6 bases). The V end lost 0 bases, the J end lost 8 bases, and 23 bases lay between the germline ends. The CDR3 extends over 17 amino acids. CDR1 and CDR2 from the germline V gene are SGDLS and YYNGEE. In DNA, the CDR3 is TGTGCCAGCAGCGTAGAGGCGGGGGGCCTAGGGACTGCGGAAGCTTTCTTT. It yields the protein CASSVEAGGLGTAEAFF.

The genes are TRBV5-5 and TRBJ2-7; tentative D call: TRBD1 (6 bases). CDR3 length: 17 amino acids. The V gene lost 1 base and the J gene lost 0 bases, with 17 bases spanning the gap. CDR1 is SGHKS, CDR2 YYEKEE, per germline (reference sequence). CDR3 sequence (DNA): TGTGCCAGCAGCTTGTACCATTTTCCGGACAGCTCCTACGAGCAGTACTTC. Its protein is CASSLYHFPDSSYEQYF.